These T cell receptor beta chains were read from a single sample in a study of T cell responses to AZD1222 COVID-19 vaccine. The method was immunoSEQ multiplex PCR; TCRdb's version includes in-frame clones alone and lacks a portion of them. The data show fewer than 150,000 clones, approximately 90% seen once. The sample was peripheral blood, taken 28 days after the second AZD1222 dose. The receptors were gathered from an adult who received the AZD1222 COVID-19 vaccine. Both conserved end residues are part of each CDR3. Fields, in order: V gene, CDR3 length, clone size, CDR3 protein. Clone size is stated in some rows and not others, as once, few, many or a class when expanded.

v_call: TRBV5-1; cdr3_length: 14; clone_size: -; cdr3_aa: CASSLAAPPIEQYF
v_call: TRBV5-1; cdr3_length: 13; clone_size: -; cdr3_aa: CASSYQSPYEQYF
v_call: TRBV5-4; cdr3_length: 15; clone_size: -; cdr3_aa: CASTSSGRGDSPLHF
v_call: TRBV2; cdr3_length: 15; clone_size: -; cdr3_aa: CASSVMGRAADTQYF
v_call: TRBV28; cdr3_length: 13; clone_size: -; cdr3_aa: CASKTRGAGEQYF
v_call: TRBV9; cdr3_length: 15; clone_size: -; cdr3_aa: CASSPRTASGETQYF
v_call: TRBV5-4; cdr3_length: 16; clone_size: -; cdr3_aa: CASTRGGQGINYGYTF
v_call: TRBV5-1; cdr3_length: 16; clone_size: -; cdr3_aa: CASSPGGLAGGGEQFF
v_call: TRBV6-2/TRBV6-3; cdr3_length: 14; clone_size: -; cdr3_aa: CASSYLSRGTEAFF
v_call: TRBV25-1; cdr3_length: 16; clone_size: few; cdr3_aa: CASSDPTGSANGGYTF
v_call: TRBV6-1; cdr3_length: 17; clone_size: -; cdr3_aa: CASSEASTGILNTEAFF
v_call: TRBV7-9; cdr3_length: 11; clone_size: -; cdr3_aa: CASSTGYGYTF
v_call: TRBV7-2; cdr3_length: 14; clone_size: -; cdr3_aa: CASSLTAGSYEQYF
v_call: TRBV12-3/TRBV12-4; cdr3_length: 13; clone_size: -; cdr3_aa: CASRDSSNQPQHF
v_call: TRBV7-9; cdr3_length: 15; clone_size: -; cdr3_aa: CASSLDGKGLTEAFF
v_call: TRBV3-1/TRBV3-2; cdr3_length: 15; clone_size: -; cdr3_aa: CASSRAGGVNTEAFF
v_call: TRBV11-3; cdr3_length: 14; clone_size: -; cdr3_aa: CASSLGRGGGELFF
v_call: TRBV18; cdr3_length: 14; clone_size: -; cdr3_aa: CASSPTSLQETQYF
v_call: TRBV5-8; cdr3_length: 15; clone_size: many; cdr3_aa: CASSLRMYSNQPQHF